The next 9 T cell receptor beta chains were all read from a single sample in a study of T cell repertoires in cytomegalovirus infection. Each CDR3 protein is one row after TCRdb ran MiXCR on the reads. The sample holds around 270,000 distinct CDR3 sequences, over 8% seen once. Sequenced sample: PBMCs. These TCRs come from a human donor in good health (CMV status not recorded). Some clones in this sample may be carry-over from other donors' samples.

The chain has TRBV7-3 and TRBJ2-2, with D possibly called TRBD1 or TRBD2 (5 bases each). V dropped 5 bases and J dropped 6 bases, with 22 bases sitting between them. The CDR3 runs to 17 residues. The germline V gene encodes CDR1 SGHTA and CDR2 FQGTGA. CDR3 nucleotide sequence: TGTGCCAGCAGCCGAAACCCCCCAGGGAGTGGAGCCGGGGAGCTGTTTTTT. Amino acid sequence: CASSRNPPGSGAGELFF.

The chain recombines TRBV29-1 with TRBJ1-1; D is perhaps TRBD1 (5 bases). The germline V gene has CDR1 SQVTM and CDR2 ANQGSEA. This CDR3 spans 14 amino acids. V lost 1 base and J 2 bases, leaving 11 bases between the germline ends. DNA of the CDR3: TGCAGCGTTGAAGTCAGAGGGGTCAACACTGAAGCTTTCTTT. Translation: CSVEVRGVNTEAFF.

This clonotype came up many times. The chain is built from TRBV20-1 and TRBJ2-7; unclear D gene. This CDR3 is 15 amino acids long. The germline V gene encodes CDR1 DFQATT and CDR2 SNEGSKA (reference sequence). V lost 6 bases to trimming and J lost 3 bases, with 21 bases between them. The CDR3 reads CSAPEAMRPHYEQYF. Here the CDR3 DNA reads TGCAGTGCCCCCGAAGCTATGCGTCCTCACTACGAGCAGTACTTC.

The table lists this clonotype with many counts. The chain couples TRBV6-5 to TRBJ1-6, with 8 bases identical to TRBD1. Germline lookup yields CDR1 MNHEY and CDR2 SVGAGI. CDR3 length equals 15 residues. The junction had 9 bases not matched to a gene; V was cut back by 5 bases and J by 9 bases. The CDR3 region has the DNA TGTGCCAGCAGTCCCCGACAGGGGTTATTTTCACCCCTCCACTTT. Translation: CASSPRQGLFSPLHF.

This clonotype was recorded at least ten times. The V and J genes are TRBV20-1 and TRBJ2-7; D gene unclear. Trimming took 3 bases from V and 3 from J, leaving 15 bases between them. Germline CDR1 DFQATT, CDR2 SNEGSKA (reference sequence). CDR3 length: 14 amino acids. The CDR3 loop is CSASTFVGLYEQYF. CDR3 DNA sequence: TGCAGTGCTAGCACTTTCGTAGGGCTCTACGAGCAGTACTTC.

This clonotype has a count of ten or more. The chain uses TRBV5-5 and TRBJ2-4; TRBD2 matches at 7 bases. V lost 4 bases, J lost 0 bases, and 13 bases stayed unmatched. Germline assignment: CDR1 SGHKS and CDR2 YYEKEE (reference sequence). CDR3 length equals 18 residues. CDR3 nucleotides: TGTGCCAGCAGCCCCTCGCCAGCAGCGGGACTAGCCAAAAACATTCAGTACTTC. The encoded protein is CASSPSPAAGLAKNIQYF.

This clonotype was detected ten times or more. The rearrangement joins TRBV7-6 to TRBJ2-7; D could derive from TRBD1 or TRBD2 (5 bases each). V lost 1 base to trimming and J lost 1 base, with 11 bases between them. The germline CDR1 and CDR2 sequences are SGHVS and FNYEAQ. There are 15 residues in the CDR3. The CDR3 DNA reads as TGTGCCAGCAGCTTAGGAACCGGGGCTTCCTACGAGCAGTACTTC. Its protein product is CASSLGTGASYEQYF.

There are many counts of this clonotype. The chain is built from TRBV28 and TRBJ1-2, with D hard to call. Between the trimmed V and J ends, which lost 1 base and 0 bases, there was a span of 12 bases. Germline-derived CDR1 and CDR2 are MDHEN and SYDVKM. This CDR3 region has 16 residues. The CDR3 DNA reads TGTGCCAGCAGTTTATCAGGAGGACTAGCTAACTATGGCTACACCTTC. Amino acid sequence: CASSLSGGLANYGYTF.

This clonotype appeared a few times. V and J are TRBV2 and TRBJ2-6; D not certain. Per the germline V gene, CDR1 is SNHLY and CDR2 is FYNNEI. The CDR3 spans 15 residues. V dropped 3 bases and J dropped 0 bases, with 6 bases sitting between them. The CDR3 here is CASSDWASGANVLTF. The CDR3 region has the DNA TGTGCCAGCAGTGATTGGGCCTCTGGGGCCAACGTCCTGACTTTC.